This TCR beta chain derives from a study of monozygotic twins with inflammatory bowel disease (dated by TCRdb to 2018 to 2020). At the level of the whole study: The full study comprised some 30 monozygotic twin pairs: nine German pairs (four IBD-concordant, five IBD-discordant) and 19 IBD-discordant Danish pairs. Disease-associated traits were sought mainly through comparisons between IBD patients and their genetically identical healthy co-twins within discordant pairs. Each individual had, on average, about 151 000 unique TCRalpha sequences and 181 000 unique TCRbeta sequences available for analysis. Study-wide findings and limitations: IBD patients shared fewer clonotypes with other individuals than healthy twins did, most markedly in patients showing signs of disease activity. No single strong signal or clonotype linked to IBD turned up in the results, so the idea that one exists was not supported. A decrease in TCRbeta repertoire diversity, as measured by inverse Simpson index, was observed in IBD patients compared with their healthy co-twins. Repertoire similarity did not differ between concordant and discordant twins, which could be due to limited statistical power. The analysis was unable to tell different T cell subtypes apart. Differing immunosuppressive treatments among patients may have added background noise and inter-individual variability to the repertoires.

Library preparation used 5' RACE. Preparation of each TCR library used approximately 3,200 ng of total RNA. For each sample, cDNA synthesis was carried out in eight separate reactions using SMARTScribe reverse transcriptase. During cDNA synthesis, unique molecular identifiers containing a 6-nucleotide sample barcode were introduced by template switching. TCRalpha and TCRbeta cDNA was amplified by two nested PCRs of around 16 and 10 cycles, with bead purification after each PCR. Before amplification, the cDNA was both treated with uracil DNA-glycosylase and purified with the QIAquick PCR purification kit. In the second PCR, Illumina TruSeq-compatible adapters and sample-specific barcodes were added. TapeStation and Qubit were used to check library quality and concentration, and roughly 5.5 ng of each library was pooled. The pooled libraries were sequenced with 2 x 100 bp reads and custom sequencing primers on an Illumina HiSeq2500 single-index Rapid Run. The study's processing was this. MiGEC version 1.2.6 was used for UMI-based consensus assembly, which corrected PCR and sequencing errors. MiXCR version 2.1.1 handled V(D)J alignment, clonotype assembly and CDR3 extraction. Gene usage, clonotype sharing and MAIT/NKT TCR abundance were normalised by analysing the top 1000, 10 000 and 20 000 clonotypes per sample. Diversity was computed as the inverse Simpson index with the vegan R package after downsampling to 27 000 UMIs. Paired Mann-Whitney U tests were applied to discordant twin pairs, and Benjamini-Hochberg correction was used for multiple testing. Once TCRdb had reprocessed the reads, it stored one entry per CDR3 protein sequence and supplied no DNA. TCRdb, not the original authors, processed these V and J calls. The sample's table covers roughly 200,000 distinct CDR3 sequences. The ten largest account for approximately 7.7% of the sample.

CDR1 and CDR2, looked up from the germline V gene, are LGHNA and YNFKEQ. There are 15 amino acids in the CDR3, from cysteine to phenylalanine inclusive. No DNA is recorded. From each donor, a roughly 2.5 ml peripheral blood sample was collected into PAXgene tubes and stored at -80 degrees C. Without any T cell sorting, total RNA was extracted from whole blood using the PAXgene blood miRNA kit on an automated QIAcube. Peripheral blood from monozygotic twin pairs who were concordant or discordant for inflammatory bowel disease underwent deep TCRalpha and TCRbeta repertoire profiling using unique molecular barcoding. Smoking habits were recorded for all twin pairs, with individuals classified as current, former or never smokers. Turning to this clonotype: Its antigen specificity is not known.

This TCR was recovered from a human donor with ulcerative colitis or Crohn's disease, or a healthy co-twin of an affected twin (not recorded which). Sequencing was carried out using blood. This sequence uses TRBV4-2 and TRBJ2-7. The CDR3 here reads CASSQGVTSSYEQYF.